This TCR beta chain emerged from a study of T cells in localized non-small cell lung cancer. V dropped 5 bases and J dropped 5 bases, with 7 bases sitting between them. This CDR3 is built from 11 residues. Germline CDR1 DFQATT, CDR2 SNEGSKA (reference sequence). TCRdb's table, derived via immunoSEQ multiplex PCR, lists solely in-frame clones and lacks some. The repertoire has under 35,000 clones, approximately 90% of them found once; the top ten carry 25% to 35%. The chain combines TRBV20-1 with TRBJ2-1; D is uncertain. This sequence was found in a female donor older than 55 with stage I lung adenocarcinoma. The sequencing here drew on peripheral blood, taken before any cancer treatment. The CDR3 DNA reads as TGCAGTGCTTTTGCCAACAATGAGCAGTTCTTC. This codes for CSAFANNEQFF.